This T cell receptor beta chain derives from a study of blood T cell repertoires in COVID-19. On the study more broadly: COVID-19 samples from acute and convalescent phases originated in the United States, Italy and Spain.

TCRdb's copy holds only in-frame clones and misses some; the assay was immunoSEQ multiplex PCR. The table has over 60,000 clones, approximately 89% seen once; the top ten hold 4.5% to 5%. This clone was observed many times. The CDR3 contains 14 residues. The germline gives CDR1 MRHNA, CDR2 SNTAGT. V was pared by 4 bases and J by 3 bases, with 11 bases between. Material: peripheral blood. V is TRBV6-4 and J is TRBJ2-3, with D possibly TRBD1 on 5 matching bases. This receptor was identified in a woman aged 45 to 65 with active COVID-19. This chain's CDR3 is CASSAQGGTDTQYF. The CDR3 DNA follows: TGTGCCAGCAGTGCCCAGGGTGGGACAGATACGCAGTATTTT.